Each of the 32 T cell receptor beta chains below was sequenced from the same sample in a study of cytomegalovirus exposure and HLA in healthy donors. Primers: 60 Vbeta forward and 13 Jbeta reverse. Generated by immunoSEQ multiplex PCR, the TCRdb table keeps only in-frame clones and is missing some. The sample contains approximately 150,000 clones, roughly four fifths of which appear only once. Material for sequencing was PBMCs. These receptors were collected from a man younger than 30 in good health and CMV-seropositive.

The chain couples TRBV19 to TRBJ2-1; 9 bases match TRBD2. In germline, CDR1 is LNHDA, CDR2 SQIVND (reference sequence). The CDR3 is 14 amino acids. The V and J ends lost 5 bases and 6 bases, in that order; junction bases with no gene match: 5. Written as DNA, the CDR3 is TGTGCCAGTAGTGCGGGAGGGTCCGTCAATGAGCAGTTCTTC. This sequence encodes CASSAGGSVNEQFF.

The rearrangement uses TRBV28 and TRBJ1-5; 7 bases fit TRBD1. With V trimmed by 10 bases and J by 4 bases, 7 bases remained unmatched. The CDR3 runs to 13 residues. From germline, CDR1 is MDHEN and CDR2 SYDVKM. CDR3 amino acids: CATEGQLNQPQHF. In nucleotides, the CDR3 is TGTGCCACGGAGGGACAGTTGAATCAGCCCCAGCATTTT.

The rearrangement links TRBV5-1 to TRBJ2-1; TRBD1 aligns across 11 bases. The CDR3 runs to 16 residues. CDR1 is SGHRS, CDR2 YFSETQ, per germline. V gave up 4 bases and J gave up 4 bases; unmatched junction bases: 7. The CDR3, as DNA: TGCGCCAGCAGCGTCCTAGGGACAGGGGGTTACAATGAGCAGTTCTTC. Protein sequence: CASSVLGTGGYNEQFF.

The rearrangement joins TRBV28 to TRBJ2-1; 9 bases are a match to TRBD1. CDR1 and CDR2 (germline): MDHEN, SYDVKM. J was trimmed by 5 bases and V by 5 bases; bases with no gene match: 13. The CDR3 contains 17 residues. The CDR3 nucleotides are TGTGCCAGCAGTCCCCTTAGGAGGACAGGGGATGACAATGAGCAGTTCTTC. Amino acid sequence: CASSPLRRTGDDNEQFF.

V gene TRBV28 combines with J gene TRBJ2-3; D is uncertain. Germline V gene lookup returns CDR1 MDHEN and CDR2 SYDVKM. This CDR3 is 14 amino acids long. V was trimmed by 3 bases and J by 1 base, leaving 8 bases between them. The CDR3 sequence is CASSFSRGTDTQYF. For the CDR3, the DNA is TGTGCCAGCAGTTTTTCCCGGGGCACAGATACGCAGTATTTT.

The rearrangement uses TRBV18 and TRBJ2-7, with 8 bases fitting TRBD2. There are 16 residues in the CDR3. V was pared by 3 bases and J by 0 bases, with 7 bases of the junction left unmatched. Germline CDR1 and CDR2: KGHSH and LQKENI. The CDR3 region is CASSPLAGYRSYEQYF. The CDR3 nucleotides read TGTGCCAGCTCACCCCTAGCGGGCTACCGCTCCTACGAGCAGTACTTC.

The chain employs TRBV4-1 and TRBJ2-5; a weak D match, TRBD2 (5 bases). Trimming pared 1 base from V and 5 bases from J, leaving 8 bases between. Germline V gives CDR1 MGHRA, CDR2 YSYEKL. The CDR3 is 13 amino acids. DNA for the CDR3: TGCGCCAGCAGCCAAGTCCCGGGGGAGACCCAGTACTTC. It encodes CASSQVPGETQYF.

The rearrangement joins TRBV11-3 to TRBJ2-5, with D tentatively TRBD2 (5 bases). CDR3 length equals 15 residues. Looked up from germline, CDR1 is SGHNT and CDR2 is YENEEA. V lost 4 bases to trimming and J lost 4 bases, with 16 bases between them. The CDR3 coding sequence is TGTGCCAGCAGCTCGGCTTCCGGGATAGGAGAGACCCAGTACTTC. It codes for CASSSASGIGETQYF.

The V and J genes are TRBV7-8 and TRBJ2-7, with 12 bases identical to TRBD2. The CDR3 has 16 residues. The germline gives CDR1 SGHVS, CDR2 FQNEAQ. The V and J ends lost 5 bases and 4 bases, in that order; junction bases with no gene match: 9. DNA of the CDR3: TGTGCCAGCAGCCCCCACAGACTAGCGGGGGAATACGAGCAGTACTTC. Amino acid sequence: CASSPHRLAGEYEQYF.

This chain uses TRBV5-1 with TRBJ2-7; TRBD1 matches 7 bases. This CDR3 region has 16 residues. The V gene's germline CDR1 is SGHRS and CDR2 YFSETQ. V was clipped by 7 bases and J by 0 bases; unmatched bases: 13. In DNA, the CDR3 is TGCGCCAGCTGTTGGGTCACCAGGGGGAACTCCTACGAGCAGTACTTC. Its protein is CASCWVTRGNSYEQYF.

This clone has a handful of counts. The chain combines TRBV2 with TRBJ2-5, with D tentatively TRBD1 (6 bases). Trimming stripped 4 bases from V and 3 bases from J, with 12 bases between. The CDR3 totals 14 residues. Germline V CDR1 and CDR2: SNHLY, FYNNEI. CDR3: CASSVRQGKETQYF. Here the CDR3 DNA reads TGTGCCAGCAGTGTGCGGCAGGGGAAAGAGACCCAGTACTTC.

V usage is TRBV28 and J usage is TRBJ1-1; TRBD1 matches 8 bases. V lost 5 bases and J lost 1; bases outside the gene matches: 6. The CDR3 has 15 residues. From germline, CDR1 is MDHEN and CDR2 SYDVKM. The CDR3 reads CASSNRTGSNTEAFF. In nucleotides, the CDR3 is TGTGCCAGCAGTAACAGGACAGGGTCGAACACTGAAGCTTTCTTT.

V usage is TRBV30 and J usage is TRBJ2-7; D is ambiguous. The germline CDR1 and CDR2 sequences are GTSNPN and SVGIG (reference sequence). The CDR3 consists of 15 residues. V was clipped by 2 bases and J by 2 bases, with 16 bases between them. The CDR3 nucleotides read TGTGCCTGGAGTTTTCCCGCGAGGAATCCCTACGAGCAGTACTTC. Amino acid sequence: CAWSFPARNPYEQYF.

The chain employs TRBV27 and TRBJ2-1, with D possibly matching TRBD2 (5 bases). Germline V CDR1 and CDR2: MNHEY, SMNVEV (reference sequence). The V gene lost 6 bases and the J gene lost 2 bases, with 14 bases spanning the gap. This CDR3 contains 15 residues. The CDR3 DNA is TGTGCCAGCAGCCACGGGGATAGAGCCTACAATGAGCAGTTCTTC. Translating it yields CASSHGDRAYNEQFF.

This sequence joins TRBV19 and TRBJ1-5, with a tentative D call TRBD1 (6 bases). This CDR3 has 14 amino acids. Trimming left V 7 bases short and J 5 bases short, with 15 bases between. Per the germline V gene, CDR1 is LNHDA and CDR2 is SQIVND (reference sequence). The CDR3 DNA reads TGTGCCAGTACCGAAGGGGGGGCTTATCAGCCCCAGCATTTT. Residues: CASTEGGAYQPQHF.

The V and J genes are TRBV14 and TRBJ2-5, with D perhaps matching TRBD2 (6 bases). The CDR3 contains 14 residues. Germline CDR1 is SGHDN and CDR2 is FVKESK. The V end was cut by 3 bases, the J end by 7 bases, with 15 bases between. The CDR3 here is CASSHTSFGGTQYF. CDR3 bases: TGTGCCAGCAGCCATACCAGCTTCGGGGGGACCCAGTACTTC.

The V and J genes are TRBV18 and TRBJ2-7; tentative D call: TRBD1 (5 bases). Between the trimmed V and J ends, which lost 2 bases and 3 bases, there was a span of 11 bases. The CDR3 totals 14 residues. Germline V gene data show CDR1 as KGHSH and CDR2 as LQKENI. This CDR3 is CASSPGAQGYEQYF. In DNA, the CDR3 is TGTGCCAGCTCACCAGGGGCCCAGGGCTACGAGCAGTACTTC.

The rearrangement links TRBV7-6 to TRBJ2-7; D call uncertain. CDR1 is SGHVS, CDR2 FNYEAQ, per germline. This CDR3 comprises 14 residues. The germline V and J ends were trimmed by 1 base and 1 base, with 8 bases remaining between them. CDR3 in DNA: TGTGCCAGCAGCTTAGATGCTAGTTCCTACGAGCAGTACTTC. This sequence encodes CASSLDASSYEQYF.

The chain combines TRBV29-1 with TRBJ2-1; D remains ambiguous. Per the germline V gene, CDR1 is SQVTM and CDR2 is ANQGSEA. The CDR3 consists of 10 residues. V was trimmed by 4 bases and J by 7 bases, leaving 5 bases between them. The CDR3 sequence is CSVAGNEQFF. CDR3 nucleotide sequence: TGCAGCGTTGCAGGAAATGAGCAGTTCTTC.

This chain links TRBV25-1 with TRBJ2-3; 7 bases are a match to TRBD2. V lost 4 bases and J lost 3; bases outside the gene matches: 10. The CDR3 is made up of 16 amino acids. Germline V gene sequence: CDR1 MGHDK, CDR2 SYGVNS. As DNA, the CDR3 is TGTGCCAGCAGTGGGGGAGGGCAGGGCAGAACAGATACGCAGTATTTT. This codes for CASSGGGQGRTDTQYF.

J is TRBJ2-2 and V is TRBV19, with TRBD1 as a possible D gene (6 bases). Germline CDR1 LNHDA, CDR2 SQIVND (reference sequence). Deletions cut 3 bases from V and 3 bases from J, with 11 bases between. CDR3 size: 15 residues. The CDR3 DNA reads TGTGCCAGTAGTATCCAGCAGGGGTACACCGGGGAGCTGTTTTTT. This encodes CASSIQQGYTGELFF.

The sample holds a few counts of this clone. The rearrangement links TRBV28 to TRBJ2-1, with 16 bases identical to TRBD2. The CDR3 sequence is 22 residues long. Germline assignment: CDR1 MDHEN and CDR2 SYDVKM. The ends lost 4 bases at V and 0 bases at J; junction bases unmatched: 15. The CDR3 nucleotides are TGTGCCAGCAGTTCTCACATACCGGGACTAGCGGGAGGGCGGGGCTCCTACAATGAGCAGTTCTTC. Protein: CASSSHIPGLAGGRGSYNEQFF.

The rearrangement links TRBV19 to TRBJ2-7; tentative D call: TRBD1 (6 bases). The CDR3 totals 15 residues. Germline assignment: CDR1 LNHDA and CDR2 SQIVND (reference sequence). The ends were cut back, 4 bases at V and 6 bases at J, with 19 bases in the middle. CDR3 sequence: CASSKWGHDAVEQYF. In DNA, the CDR3 is TGTGCCAGTAGTAAGTGGGGGCACGATGCGGTCGAGCAGTACTTC.

The V gene is TRBV20-1, the J gene TRBJ2-3; maybe TRBD2 (5 bases). This CDR3 spans 11 amino acids. The germline V and J ends were trimmed by 5 bases and 13 bases, with 16 bases remaining between them. From germline, CDR1 is DFQATT and CDR2 SNEGSKA (reference sequence). Here the CDR3 DNA reads TGCAGTGCTGTGACCCCCACCGGGAAGTATTTT. This gives the protein CSAVTPTGKYF.

The rearrangement joins TRBV6-1 to TRBJ1-4; D is unresolved. Trimming pared 6 bases from V and 4 bases from J, leaving 15 bases between. This CDR3 spans 15 amino acids. Germline V gene data show CDR1 as MNHNS and CDR2 as SASEGT. The CDR3 coding sequence is TGTGCCAGCAGCCCTAAGAGGGCGGGTAATGAAAAACTGTTTTTT. Translating it yields CASSPKRAGNEKLFF.

This sequence joins TRBV19 and TRBJ1-1; D is uncertain. V dropped 5 bases and J dropped 5 bases, with 9 bases sitting between them. This CDR3 has 12 amino acids. The germline V gene encodes CDR1 LNHDA and CDR2 SQIVND (reference sequence). The CDR3 bases are TGTGCCAGTAGTCACGGGGAAACTGAAGCTTTCTTT. It encodes CASSHGETEAFF.

V usage is TRBV4-1 and J usage is TRBJ2-5, with 8 bases identical to TRBD1. Germline V gene sequence: CDR1 MGHRA, CDR2 YSYEKL. With V trimmed by 4 bases and J by 2 bases, 6 bases remained unmatched. This CDR3 region has 15 residues. CDR3 loop: CASSPGQGPQETQYF. In DNA, the CDR3 is TGCGCCAGCAGCCCCGGACAGGGACCGCAAGAGACCCAGTACTTC.

The chain couples TRBV6-5 to TRBJ1-2; 9 nucleotides agree with TRBD1. The CDR3 has 14 residues. With 6 bases clipped from V and 8 bases from J, the junction kept 10 bases outside the gene matches. Germline CDR1 is MNHEY and CDR2 is SVGAGI. CDR3 amino acids: CASSGTGTKEGYTF. CDR3 nucleotides: TGTGCCAGCAGCGGGACAGGGACCAAGGAAGGCTACACCTTC.

The V and J genes are TRBV9 and TRBJ1-5; no reliable D call. V gave up 1 base and J gave up 4 bases, with 6 bases separating them. Germline CDR1 and CDR2: SGDLS and YYNGEE. CDR3 length: 13 amino acids. CDR3 sequence reads: CASSVTINQPQHF. The CDR3 DNA reads as TGTGCCAGCAGCGTAACTATTAATCAGCCCCAGCATTTT.

The chain carries TRBV5-5 and TRBJ2-7; D gene unclear. Germline V gene lookup returns CDR1 SGHKS and CDR2 YYEKEE (reference sequence). Trimming removed 3 bases from V and 2 bases from J, with 15 bases in between. CDR3 length: 15 amino acids. The CDR3, as DNA: TGTGCCAGCAGCTATGACCGAGGCTTCGCCTACGAGCAGTACTTC. Translation: CASSYDRGFAYEQYF.

This rearrangement joins TRBV19 to TRBJ1-4; D gene ambiguous. V was pared by 6 bases and J by 13 bases, with 15 bases between. The V gene's germline CDR1 is LNHDA and CDR2 SQIVND (reference sequence). The CDR3 covers 12 residues. The CDR3, as DNA: TGTGCCAGTAGCCATGGTCGTGTCGGACTGTTTTTT. As protein: CASSHGRVGLFF.

The J gene is TRBJ2-7, the V gene TRBV6-6, with 8 bases that match TRBD1. This CDR3 region has 13 residues. Germline lookup yields CDR1 MNHNY and CDR2 SVGAGI (reference sequence). V was pared by 6 bases and J by 1 base, with 2 bases of the junction left unmatched. The CDR3 sequence is CASSRTGSYEQYF. The CDR3 DNA is TGTGCCAGCAGCAGGACAGGGTCCTACGAGCAGTACTTC.